Following are 24 T cell receptor beta chains from one sample sequenced in a study of identical twins. In TCRdb, the 5' RACE reads were re-called with MiXCR into one record per CDR3 protein. The sample consists of 450,000 or so distinct CDR3 sequences, about 13% of them appearing once. Separately, the same data were catalogued under a study of yellow fever vaccine responses in identical twins.

Input material: CD4+ T cells sorted from blood. The source is a woman between 18 and 29 years old in good health.

The chain carries TRBV7-6 and TRBJ2-2; possibly TRBD2 for D (6 bases). This CDR3 is 16 amino acids long. Deletions cut 5 bases from V and 5 bases from J, with 18 bases between. From germline, CDR1 is SGHVS and CDR2 FNYEAQ. The chain's CDR3 is CASSPTPGSKTGELFF. The CDR3 nucleotides are TGTGCCAGCAGCCCGACACCCGGGAGTAAAACCGGGGAGCTGTTTTTT. The whole variable domain, filled in from reference TRBV7-6 and TRBJ2-2, reads GAGVSQSPRYKVTKRGQDVALRCDPISGHVSLYWYRQALGQGPEFLTYFNYEAQQDKSGLPNDRFSAERPEGSISTLTIQRTEQRDSAMYRCASSPTPGSKTGELFFGEGSRLTVL.

This chain joins TRBV20-1 and TRBJ2-2; TRBD2 agrees at 11 bases. CDR1 is DFQATT, CDR2 SNEGSKA, per germline (reference sequence). Unmatched junction bases numbered 7, after V lost 2 bases and J lost 5 bases. The CDR3 consists of 16 residues. The CDR3 spells CSARYALAGGTGELFF. CDR3 nucleotides: TGCAGTGCTAGATATGCCTTAGCGGGGGGGACCGGGGAGCTGTTTTTT.

The V and J genes are TRBV7-2 and TRBJ1-6; 9 nucleotides agree with TRBD1. Germline assignment: CDR1 SGHTA and CDR2 FQGNSA. The junction had 3 bases not matched to a gene; V was cut back by 5 bases and J by 4 bases. The CDR3 loop spans 15 amino acids. The CDR3 spells CASSPTGGYNSPLHF. As DNA, the CDR3 is TGTGCCAGCAGCCCGACAGGGGGTTATAATTCACCCCTCCACTTT.

V and J are TRBV29-1 and TRBJ2-7; D gene unclear. This CDR3 has 12 amino acids. The germline V gene has CDR1 SQVTM and CDR2 ANQGSEA. The V end lost 4 bases, the J end lost 1 base, and 8 bases lay between the germline ends. This CDR3 is CSVGTQSYEQYF. The CDR3 coding sequence is TGCAGCGTTGGCACCCAATCCTACGAGCAGTACTTC.

The chain uses TRBV28 and TRBJ1-1; the match to TRBD1 covers 7 bases. Germline CDR1 MDHEN, CDR2 SYDVKM. CDR3 length equals 15 residues. V gave up 6 bases and J gave up 5 bases; unmatched junction bases: 12. CDR3 DNA: TGTGCCAGCAGCCCACCCAGGGGGGAGAGGACTGAAGCTTTCTTT. Translated: CASSPPRGERTEAFF. The full variable domain, in which reference TRBV28 and TRBJ1-1 provide the parts outside the CDR3, is DVKVTQSSRYLVKRTGEKVFLECVQDMDHENMFWYRQDPGLGLRLIYFSYDVKMKEKGDIPEGYSVSREKKERFSLILESASTNQTSMYLCASSPPRGERTEAFFGQGTRLTVV.

This clonotype was seen a handful of times. The rearrangement joins TRBV20-1 to TRBJ2-3; maybe TRBD2 (5 bases). CDR3 length: 12 amino acids. Germline V gene data show CDR1 as DFQATT and CDR2 as SNEGSKA (reference sequence). Written as DNA, the CDR3 is TGCAGCGTAACGGGGTCCAGCGATACGCAGTATTTT. Translation: CSVTGSSDTQYF.

The chain joins TRBV20-1 to TRBJ1-1, with 9 bases fitting TRBD1. This CDR3 spans 12 amino acids. The V gene end was trimmed by 8 bases and the J gene end by 3 bases; junction bases not matched to a gene: 4. CDR1 and CDR2 from the germline V gene are DFQATT and SNEGSKA (reference sequence). The CDR3 is CSRRTGDTEAFF. As DNA, the CDR3 is TGCAGTAGACGGACAGGGGACACTGAAGCTTTCTTT.

The chain recombines TRBV5-1 with TRBJ2-1, with D perhaps TRBD1 (5 bases). The CDR3 spans 15 residues. Germline CDR1 reads SGHRS; CDR2 reads YFSETQ. Trimming left V 4 bases short and J 5 bases short, with 16 bases between. The CDR3 protein is CASSIGHTKNNEQFF. The CDR3 bases are TGCGCCAGCAGCATCGGACATACGAAAAACAATGAGCAGTTCTTC.

This chain connects TRBV10-3 to TRBJ2-1, with 11 bases lining up with TRBD2. The CDR3 contains 14 residues. J lost 8 bases, V lost 5 bases, and 5 bases had no gene match. Looked up from germline, CDR1 is ENHRY and CDR2 is SYGVKD. The CDR3 loop reads CAISTSGSADEQFF. The CDR3 DNA reads TGTGCCATCAGTACTAGCGGGAGTGCGGATGAGCAGTTCTTC.

The V call is TRBV6-2 or TRBV6-3, the J call TRBJ1-1, with 9 nucleotides matching TRBD1. Germline values: CDR1 MNHEY, CDR2 SVGEGT. This CDR3 contains 17 residues. V was clipped by 2 bases and J by 0 bases; unmatched bases: 7. The CDR3 is CASSYPRDRVMNTEAFF. CDR3 coding DNA: TGTGCCAGCAGTTACCCCCGGGACAGGGTCATGAACACTGAAGCTTTCTTT.

This chain connects TRBV7-2 to TRBJ2-5, with TRBD1 matching over 9 bases. The CDR3 is made up of 16 amino acids. V trimming: 6 bases; J trimming: 1 base; junction bases outside the gene matches: 9. From germline, CDR1 is SGHTA and CDR2 FQGNSA. CDR3 nucleotide sequence: TGTGCCAGCAGGGGGACAGGGAGAGGGTTCCAAGAGACCCAGTACTTC. Its protein product is CASRGTGRGFQETQYF.

This clonotype appeared a few times. The chain links TRBV2 to TRBJ2-5, with TRBD1 matching 7 bases. V gave up 0 bases and J gave up 6 bases; unmatched junction bases: 4. This CDR3 is built from 14 residues. Per germline, CDR1 SNHLY and CDR2 FYNNEI. CDR3 sequence reads: CASSEATGRKTQYF. The CDR3 nucleotides read TGTGCCAGCAGTGAAGCGACAGGGAGAAAGACCCAGTACTTC.

This clonotype was found a few times. The chain joins TRBV5-5 to TRBJ2-5; D unclear. V lost 4 bases, J lost 4 bases, and 17 bases lay in between. The CDR3 has 15 residues. CDR1 is SGHKS and CDR2 is YYEKEE in the germline V gene (reference sequence). The chain's CDR3 is CASSDDGPLRETQYF. The DNA of the CDR3 is TGTGCCAGCAGCGACGACGGGCCCCTCCGAGAGACCCAGTACTTC.

The rearrangement uses TRBV25-1 and TRBJ2-7; D uncertain. The germline V and J ends were trimmed by 7 bases and 7 bases, with 17 bases remaining between them. Germline CDR1 is MGHDK and CDR2 is SYGVNS. The CDR3 has 13 residues. The CDR3 nucleotides are TGTGCCAGCACCCCTCCCTTTGGGCGGGAGCAGTACTTC. Translating it yields CASTPPFGREQYF.

There are a few counts of this clonotype. The chain recombines TRBV12-3 or TRBV12-4 with TRBJ1-1; 9 positions match TRBD1. The CDR3 runs to 14 residues. V shed 7 bases, J shed 5 bases, and the junction held 8 bases outside the gene matches. The CDR3 protein is CASNIGTGRTEAFF. CDR3 nucleotides: TGTGCCAGCAATATTGGGACAGGGAGGACTGAAGCTTTCTTT.

This clonotype was detected only a few times. This chain joins TRBV7-2 and TRBJ1-4, with TRBD1 as a possible D gene (5 bases). Trimming took 1 base from V and 9 from J, leaving 12 bases between them. The V gene's germline CDR1 is SGHTA and CDR2 FQGNSA. The CDR3 has 14 residues. The CDR3 loop is CASSLDGTVKKLFF. CDR3 DNA: TGTGCCAGCAGCTTAGACGGGACTGTGAAAAAACTGTTTTTT.

This clonotype was observed a few times. This chain joins TRBV11-2 and TRBJ1-2, with TRBD1 as a possible D gene (5 bases). CDR1 is SGHAT, CDR2 FQNNGV, per germline. The CDR3 spans 15 residues. V lost 7 bases and J 1 base, leaving 16 bases between the germline ends. The CDR3 loop reads CASTRLGGHNYGYTF. The CDR3 coding sequence is TGTGCCAGCACCCGACTGGGCGGACATAACTATGGCTACACCTTC.

This clonotype was found a few times. The V call is TRBV5-1, the J call TRBJ1-5; no firm D call. V lost 0 bases to trimming and J lost 7 bases, with 8 bases between them. The CDR3 is 13 residues long. Germline loops: CDR1 SGHRS, CDR2 YFSETQ. The CDR3 is CASSLEIGQPQHF. CDR3 bases: TGCGCCAGCAGCTTGGAGATTGGCCAGCCCCAGCATTTT.

This clonotype was observed a few times. The chain recombines TRBV2 with TRBJ1-1, with a possible D match to TRBD1 (6 bases). CDR1 and CDR2 (germline): SNHLY, FYNNEI. V lost 7 bases and J 3 bases, leaving 12 bases between the germline ends. The length of the CDR3 is 13 residues. CDR3 amino acids: CASKHREDTEAFF. The CDR3 DNA follows: TGTGCCAGCAAGCACAGGGAGGACACTGAAGCTTTCTTT.

This clonotype showed up just a few times. The genes are TRBV12-3 or TRBV12-4 and TRBJ1-5, with a tentative D call TRBD1 (6 bases). The CDR3 is 14 residues long. V lost 3 bases, J lost 5 bases, and 11 bases lay in between. The CDR3 DNA follows: TGTGCCAGCAGTTTTATGGACAGAGATCAGCCCCAGCATTTT. Translated: CASSFMDRDQPQHF.

The chain recombines TRBV6-2 or TRBV6-3 with TRBJ2-7, with 13 bases that match TRBD2. Looked up from germline, CDR1 is MNHEY and CDR2 is SVGEGT. Unmatched junction bases numbered 18, after V lost 6 bases and J lost 4 bases. The length of the CDR3 is 19 residues. CDR3 DNA sequence: TGTGCCAGCAGGATGGCAGAGGCGCGGACTAGCGGGAGAGGGTACGAGCAGTACTTC. The encoded protein is CASRMAEARTSGRGYEQYF.

The chain is built from TRBV20-1 and TRBJ1-1, with unresolved D. The V end was cut by 4 bases, the J end by 4 bases, with 10 bases between. Germline V gives CDR1 DFQATT, CDR2 SNEGSKA (reference sequence). The CDR3 sequence is 12 residues long. CDR3 DNA sequence: TGCAGTGCTAAGGTTTTGGGCACTGAAGCTTTCTTT. The encoded protein is CSAKVLGTEAFF.

The rearrangement links TRBV11-2 to TRBJ2-1, with 9 bases fitting TRBD1. CDR3 length: 15 residues. V gave up 4 bases and J gave up 8 bases; unmatched junction bases: 9. Germline V gene lookup returns CDR1 SGHAT and CDR2 FQNNGV. This chain's CDR3 is CASSSTGTGPYEQFF. DNA of the CDR3: TGTGCCAGCAGCTCCACCGGGACAGGGCCGTATGAGCAGTTCTTC.

This clonotype was found a few times. This chain uses TRBV5-1 with TRBJ1-2; D is uncertain. Trimming removed 1 base at V and 4 bases at J, with 8 bases between. Per the germline V gene, CDR1 is SGHRS and CDR2 is YFSETQ. The CDR3 length is 13 residues. CDR3 amino acids: CASSLKDPYGYTF. Here the CDR3 DNA reads TGCGCCAGCAGCTTGAAGGATCCCTATGGCTACACCTTC.